The 10 T cell receptor beta chains reported below all come from one sample, sequenced in a study of blood T cell repertoires in COVID-19. Repertoires were generated with immunoSEQ multiplex PCR, while TCRdb's copy carries only in-frame clones and drops some. The table has 250,000 to 300,000 clones, about nine tenths seen once; the top ten hold approximately 2.2%. Sample: peripheral blood. The receptors were sampled from a man aged 50-59 years with acute or convalescent COVID-19.

This chain joins TRBV5-1 and TRBJ2-3; D remains ambiguous. CDR1 is SGHRS, CDR2 YFSETQ, per germline. V lost 4 bases, J lost 2 bases, and 17 bases lay in between. The CDR3 loop spans 16 amino acids. The CDR3 loop is CASSPFTSVYTDTQYF. The CDR3 DNA sequence: TGCGCCAGCAGCCCCTTCACCAGCGTATACACAGATACGCAGTATTTT. The full variable domain, completed using reference TRBV5-1 and TRBJ2-3, is KAGVTQTPRYLIKTRGQQVTLSCSPISGHRSVSWYQQTPGQGLQFLFEYFSETQRNKGNFPGRFSGRQFSNSRSEMNVSTLELGDSALYLCASSPFTSVYTDTQYFGPGTRLTVL.

This clone was picked up one time. V and J are TRBV10-2 and TRBJ2-7, with TRBD2 matching 8 bases. The CDR3 extends over 16 amino acids. J was trimmed by 5 bases and V by 0 bases; bases with no gene match: 9. The germline gives CDR1 WSHSY, CDR2 SAAADI. CDR3 in amino acids: CASSESMGRGDNEQYF. CDR3 in DNA: TGCGCCAGCAGTGAGTCGATGGGGCGGGGGGATAACGAGCAGTACTTC.

The gene calls are TRBV5-4 and TRBJ2-1, with D perhaps matching TRBD1 (5 bases). Trimming removed 4 bases from V and 3 bases from J, with 17 bases in between. CDR3 length: 16 residues. Per germline, CDR1 SGHNT and CDR2 YYREEE (reference sequence). In DNA form, the CDR3 reads TGTGCCAGCAGCCTAAGACAGTCCACCATCTACAATGAGCAGTTCTTC. Translating it yields CASSLRQSTIYNEQFF.

The chain uses TRBV4-2 and TRBJ2-2, with D perhaps matching TRBD1 (5 bases). This CDR3 has 14 residues. V shed 3 bases and J shed 0 bases, with 5 bases lying between them. The germline V gene has CDR1 LGHNA and CDR2 YNFKEQ. The CDR3 DNA reads as TGTGCCAGCAGCCAGGGGCCGAACACCGGGGAGCTGTTTTTT. Translation: CASSQGPNTGELFF.

This chain uses TRBV3-1 (or the pseudogene TRBV3-2) with TRBJ1-1; perhaps TRBD1 as D (6 bases). This CDR3 is 14 amino acids long. V was pared by 1 base and J by 12 bases, with 18 bases between. CDR1 is LGHDT and CDR2 is YNNKEL in the germline V gene (reference sequence). CDR3 nucleotide sequence: TGTGCCAGCAGCCAAGGGGTAGCGGGACACTCGACTTTCTTT. Translating it yields CASSQGVAGHSTFF.

The chain combines TRBV5-4 with TRBJ2-7, with 9 bases matching TRBD1. The CDR3 has 16 residues. The J segment lost 6 bases and the V segment lost 4 bases, leaving 14 bases of the junction unmatched. Germline CDR1 SGHNT, CDR2 YYREEE (reference sequence). The CDR3 coding sequence is TGTGCCAGCAGCGATGCCGGGACAGGGCTTTTGGGCGAGCAGTACTTC. Its translation is CASSDAGTGLLGEQYF.

The V call is TRBV18, the J call TRBJ2-3; 9 bases map to TRBD2. The V and J ends lost 1 base and 2 bases, in that order; junction bases with no gene match: 13. Germline V gene sequence: CDR1 KGHSH, CDR2 LQKENI. The length of the CDR3 is 19 residues. The CDR3: CASSPLAGAILPNTDTQYF. The CDR3 bases are TGTGCCAGCTCACCACTAGCGGGGGCCATTTTACCAAACACAGATACGCAGTATTTT.

This chain connects TRBV6-5 to TRBJ1-2; no clear D gene. Germline lookup yields CDR1 MNHEY and CDR2 SVGAGI. The CDR3 covers 13 residues. Trimming cost V 11 bases and J 0 bases, with 13 bases left between them. The CDR3 DNA sequence: TGTGCCGACCAGGCTCATACTAACTATGGCTACACCTTC. Amino acids: CADQAHTNYGYTF.

V usage is TRBV7-2 and J usage is TRBJ1-4, with D uncertain. The CDR3 length is 14 residues. Germline CDR1 is SGHTA and CDR2 is FQGNSA. Deletions cut 4 bases from V and 7 bases from J, with 13 bases between. CDR3 loop: CASSSDTRIEKLFF. The CDR3 bases are TGTGCCAGCAGCTCAGACACCCGGATTGAAAAACTGTTTTTT.

This clone turned up a few times. The chain carries TRBV7-2 and TRBJ1-1; 7 bases agree with TRBD1. V was clipped by 6 bases and J by 7 bases; unmatched bases: 11. Looked up from germline, CDR1 is SGHTA and CDR2 is FQGNSA. The CDR3 is 14 amino acids. CDR3 coding DNA: TGTGCCAGCAGTCGAGGGGGCGCGAACCTTGAAGCTTTCTTT. Translation gives CASSRGGANLEAFF.